One and the same sample provided the 18 T cell receptor beta chains below, sequenced in a study of T-cell memory formation after mild COVID-19. Each CDR3 protein gets one entry after TCRdb re-called the 5' RACE reads with MiXCR. Of hundreds of thousands of distinct CDR3 sequences listed, more than 20% were seen once; the top ten hold about 12%. Specimen: PBMCs or a T cell subset sorted from them (not recorded which). The receptors were gathered from an adult woman who had mild COVID-19 (a few samples of this study predate the infection). Cell type and time point are not known.

The V and J genes are TRBV12-3 or TRBV12-4 and TRBJ2-7; 7 bases are a match to TRBD1. Trimming removed 6 bases from V and 3 bases from J; junction bases left unmatched: 5. The CDR3 totals 13 residues. As DNA, the CDR3 is TGTGCCAGCAGCCAAAGGACAGGCTACGAGCAGTACTTC. It specifies CASSQRTGYEQYF.

CDR3: CATSPADSYNEQFF. The CDR3 coding sequence is TGTGCCACCTCTCCTGCGGACTCCTACAATGAGCAGTTCTTC. The chain joins TRBV9 to TRBJ2-1; the D is unclear. V gave up 9 bases and J gave up 0 bases, with 13 bases separating them. The length of the CDR3 is 14 residues. The germline V gene has CDR1 SGDLS and CDR2 YYNGEE.

This chain links TRBV6-6 with TRBJ2-6; a weak D match, TRBD1 (6 bases). Germline V CDR1 and CDR2: MNHNY, SVGAGI (reference sequence). V lost 5 bases and J lost 8, with 16 bases in between. The CDR3 covers 15 residues. CDR3 coding DNA: TGTGCCAGCAGTGAGCACCTCACAGGGACCAACGTCCTGACTTTC. It is translated as CASSEHLTGTNVLTF.

The rearrangement uses TRBV20-1 and TRBJ1-1, with no clear D. This CDR3 has 13 residues. V was trimmed by 5 bases and J by 0 bases, leaving 10 bases between them. Germline V gene sequence: CDR1 DFQATT, CDR2 SNEGSKA (reference sequence). The CDR3 sequence: CSADDGLNTEAFF. CDR3 coding DNA: TGCAGTGCTGATGACGGACTGAACACTGAAGCTTTCTTT.

This clonotype turned up a few times. The CDR3 protein is CASSLYSTDTQYF. In DNA form, the CDR3 reads TGTGCCAGCTCACTCTACAGCACAGATACGCAGTATTTT. This rearrangement joins TRBV18 to TRBJ2-3; D remains ambiguous. V lost 4 bases and J lost 0, with 5 bases in between. CDR3 length equals 13 residues. Germline V gene sequence: CDR1 KGHSH, CDR2 LQKENI. Full variable domain (outside the CDR3, taken from reference TRBV18 and TRBJ2-3): NAGVMQNPRHLVRRRGQEARLRCSPMKGHSHVYWYRQLPEEGLKFMVYLQKENIIDESGMPKERFSAEFPKEGPSILRIQQVVRGDSAAYFCASSLYSTDTQYFGPGTRLTVL.

This clonotype has a handful of counts. The rearrangement joins TRBV7-6 to TRBJ2-3; 9 nucleotides line up with TRBD2. V lost 2 bases to trimming and J lost 6 bases; unmatched junction nucleotides: 9. Per the germline V gene, CDR1 is SGHVS and CDR2 is FNYEAQ. The CDR3 consists of 16 residues. CDR3 in amino acids: CASSLRTAGGGDTQYF. The CDR3 DNA follows: TGTGCCAGCAGCTTACGCACGGCGGGAGGGGGGGATACGCAGTATTTT.

V is TRBV30 and J is TRBJ2-1; unclear D gene. Germline V CDR1 and CDR2: GTSNPN, SVGIG (reference sequence). Trimming took off 2 bases at V and 8 bases at J, with 10 bases between the two ends. The CDR3 spans 12 residues. The CDR3 loop is CAWSTTSHEQFF. CDR3 nucleotide sequence: TGTGCCTGGAGTACGACAAGCCATGAGCAGTTCTTC.

The sample holds a few counts of this clonotype. The chain combines TRBV11-2 with TRBJ2-7; 9 nucleotides align to TRBD2. The ends lost 2 bases at V and 2 bases at J; junction bases unmatched: 4. CDR1 and CDR2 from the germline V gene are SGHAT and FQNNGV. The CDR3 length is 15 residues. The CDR3 sequence is CASSLFGGGAYEQYF. The CDR3 DNA reads TGTGCCAGCAGCTTATTTGGCGGGGGGGCCTACGAGCAGTACTTC.

This chain links TRBV9 with TRBJ2-7; a weak D match, TRBD2 (6 bases). V was clipped by 2 bases and J by 7 bases, with 13 bases between them. The CDR3 sequence is 13 residues long. The germline V gene encodes CDR1 SGDLS and CDR2 YYNGEE. Here the CDR3 DNA reads TGTGCCAGCAGCGTTGTTAGCGGAGGGGAGCAGTACTTC. Amino acid sequence: CASSVVSGGEQYF.

This clonotype was observed at least ten times. This sequence joins TRBV7-9 and TRBJ2-7; D uncertain. With 5 bases removed from V and 2 bases from J, the gap between germline ends came to 7 bases. This CDR3 has 12 residues. From germline, CDR1 is SEHNR and CDR2 FQNEAQ (reference sequence). The CDR3 region has the DNA TGTGCCAGCAGCCGTAGTCCCTACGAGCAGTACTTC. This encodes CASSRSPYEQYF.

This clonotype occurred a few times. The chain employs TRBV7-7 and TRBJ2-1; D gene ambiguous. CDR3 length: 14 amino acids. Germline CDR1 is SSHAT and CDR2 is FNYEAQ (reference sequence). V gave up 1 base and J gave up 6 bases, with 10 bases separating them. The CDR3 reads CASSLGSRSNEQFF. CDR3 coding DNA: TGTGCCAGCAGCTTAGGATCTAGGAGCAATGAGCAGTTCTTC.

This clonotype occurred once. The CDR3 loop is CASTKAGGPYEQYF. For the CDR3, the DNA is TGTGCCAGCACCAAAGCGGGGGGGCCCTACGAGCAGTACTTC. The chain uses TRBV12-3 or TRBV12-4 and TRBJ2-7; 10 bases line up with TRBD2. CDR3 size: 14 residues. V shed 7 bases and J 2 bases; nucleotides not matched to a gene: 5.

V gene TRBV12-3 or TRBV12-4 combines with J gene TRBJ1-6; weak D call: TRBD1 (6 bases). The CDR3 runs 12 residues. V shed 7 bases and J shed 14 bases, with 15 bases lying between them. Here the CDR3 DNA reads TGTGCCAGCACACCCGGGACATCTGCCCTCCACTTT. Encoded protein: CASTPGTSALHF.

This clonotype was counted a few times. This chain links TRBV5-1 with TRBJ2-7; D not certain. CDR3 length equals 12 residues. The germline gives CDR1 SGHRS, CDR2 YFSETQ. Deletions cut 5 bases from V and 6 bases from J, with 12 bases between. CDR3 in DNA: TGCGCCAGCAGTAGCACTAAGAGCGAGCAGTACTTC. It translates to CASSSTKSEQYF.

This clonotype has just a few counts. This chain joins TRBV5-1 and TRBJ2-3; the match to TRBD2 covers 7 bases. From germline, CDR1 is SGHRS and CDR2 YFSETQ. V was clipped by 1 base and J by 0 bases; unmatched bases: 8. The CDR3 sequence is 17 residues long. This CDR3 is CASSLPVRAGSTDTQYF. CDR3 sequence (DNA): TGCGCCAGCAGCTTGCCAGTAAGAGCGGGGAGCACAGATACGCAGTATTTT.

This clonotype was recorded a few times. The chain carries TRBV7-2 and TRBJ2-1, with D perhaps TRBD1 or TRBD2 (5 bases each). CDR3 length equals 15 residues. The V end was cut by 2 bases, the J end by 9 bases, with 17 bases between. From germline, CDR1 is SGHTA and CDR2 FQGNSA. The DNA for the CDR3 is TGTGCCAGCAGCTTAAGTCAGGGAGTAAACACTGAGCAGTTCTTC. Translated, it gives CASSLSQGVNTEQFF.

This clonotype was observed a few times. J is TRBJ2-7 and V is TRBV7-8; possible D gene TRBD2, 5 bases. Germline CDR1 is SGHVS and CDR2 is FQNEAQ. This CDR3 region has 13 residues. V shed 3 bases and J shed 4 bases, with 10 bases lying between them. The DNA of the CDR3 is TGTGCCAGCAGCTTTGGGGAGATTTACGAGCAGTACTTC. Amino acid sequence: CASSFGEIYEQYF.

The chain is built from TRBV3-1 and TRBJ1-4; D is unresolved. Trimming removed 4 bases at V and 0 bases at J, with 12 bases between. The CDR3 consists of 16 residues. Germline CDR1 LGHDT, CDR2 YNNKEL (reference sequence). The DNA for the CDR3 is TGTGCCAGCAGCCCTGAGGCGGTTGCAACTAATGAAAAACTGTTTTTT. Its protein product is CASSPEAVATNEKLFF.